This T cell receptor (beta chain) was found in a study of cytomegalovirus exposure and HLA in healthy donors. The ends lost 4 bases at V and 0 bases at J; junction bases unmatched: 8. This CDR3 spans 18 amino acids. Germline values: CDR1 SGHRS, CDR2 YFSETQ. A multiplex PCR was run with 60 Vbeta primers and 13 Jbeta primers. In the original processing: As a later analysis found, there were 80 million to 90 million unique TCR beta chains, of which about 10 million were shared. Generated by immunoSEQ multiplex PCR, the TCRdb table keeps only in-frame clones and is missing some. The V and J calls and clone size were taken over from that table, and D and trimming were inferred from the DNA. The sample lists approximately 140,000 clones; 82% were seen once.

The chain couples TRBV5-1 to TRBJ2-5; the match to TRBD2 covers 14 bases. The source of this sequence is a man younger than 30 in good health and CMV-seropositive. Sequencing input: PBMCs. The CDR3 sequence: CASSAFGTSGRDQETQYF. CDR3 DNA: TGCGCCAGCAGCGCATTCGGGACTAGCGGGAGAGACCAAGAGACCCAGTACTTC.